This T cell receptor (beta chain) was documented in a study of tumor and adjacent non-tumor tissue in lung cancer. The germline CDR1 and CDR2 sequences are DFQATT and SNEGSKA (reference sequence). The CDR3 totals 13 residues. Whole-study results and caveats: Normal lung showed higher cumulative top 100 clone frequency than tumor. Tumor tissue had significantly higher TCR diversity than normal lung.

No cell sorting was done before RNA was extracted from the tissue. The normal lung tissue was taken more than 3 cm from the tumor edge. Chemotherapy-naive patients with new lung cancer underwent thoracic surgery in China, August–late 2014. A word on this clonotype: Its cognate antigen is unknown. One end of the junction is discordant with germline, which a read error may explain.

A modified ARM-PCR protocol with three rounds of nested PCR amplified TCRbeta. Via MiXCR, TCRdb re-called the multiplex PCR reads, giving one row per CDR3 protein. Among fewer than 100,000 distinct CDR3 sequences listed, 80% to 90% were seen once. The receptor's source is a man aged 55 to 70 with non-small cell lung cancer. The sequenced sample was distant non-tumor lung tissue. The chain combines TRBV20-1 with TRBJ2-3; D is possibly TRBD2 (5 bases). CDR3 nucleotides: TGCAGTGCTAAGCTCGATGCCGGGGATACTCAGTATTTT. Its protein product is CSAKLDAGDTQYF.